This T cell receptor beta chain derives from a study of T cells in localized non-small cell lung cancer. This table comes from immunoSEQ multiplex PCR, and its TCRdb copy is limited to in-frame clones, with some not included. The sample has about 25,000 clones, approximately 88% seen once; the top ten hold roughly 9%. Whole-study findings and limits: Heterogeneity remains possible because sequencing was limited to only one tumor region. Detection in adjacent lung was observed for a median approximately 53 of the top 100 tumor clones. Uninvolved nearby lung showed the greatest T cell clonality, exceeding that found in tumor. A denser population of T cells in blood accompanied longer overall survival.

V lost 7 bases and J lost 7, with 14 bases in between. Germline-derived CDR1 and CDR2 are MNHNS and SASEGT. This CDR3 has 12 residues. Worth noting for this clone: The antigen remains undetermined.

Sequenced material: peripheral blood mononuclear cells, taken before any cancer treatment. The chain has TRBV6-1 and TRBJ2-7; D perhaps matches TRBD2 (6 bases). This sequence was found in a woman aged 40-70 years with stage III lung adenocarcinoma. CDR3 in DNA: TGTGCCAGCAATCGAGGGGCGGGGGAGCAGTACTTC. Its protein product is CASNRGAGEQYF.